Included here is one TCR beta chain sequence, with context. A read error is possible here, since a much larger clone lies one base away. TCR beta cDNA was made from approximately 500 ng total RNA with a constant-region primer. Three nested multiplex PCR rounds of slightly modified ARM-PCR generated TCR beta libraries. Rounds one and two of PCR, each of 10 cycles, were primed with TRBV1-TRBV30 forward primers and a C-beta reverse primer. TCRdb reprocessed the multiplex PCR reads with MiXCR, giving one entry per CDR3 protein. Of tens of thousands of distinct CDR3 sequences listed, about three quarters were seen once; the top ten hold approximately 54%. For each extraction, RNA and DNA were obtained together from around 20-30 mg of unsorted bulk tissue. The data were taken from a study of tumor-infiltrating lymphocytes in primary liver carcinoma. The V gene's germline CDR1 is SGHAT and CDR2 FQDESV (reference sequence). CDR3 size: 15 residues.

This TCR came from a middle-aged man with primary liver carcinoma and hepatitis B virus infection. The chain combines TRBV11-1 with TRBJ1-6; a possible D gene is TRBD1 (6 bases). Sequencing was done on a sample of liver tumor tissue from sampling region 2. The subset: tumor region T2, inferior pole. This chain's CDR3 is CAGSLIAGAGSPLHF. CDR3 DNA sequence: TGTGCCGGCAGCTTAATCGCAGGGGCCGGATCACCCCTCCACTTT.